These T cell receptor beta chains were read from a single sample in a study of T-cell reconstitution after alpha-beta-depleted transplantation in children. TCRdb passed the PCR reads through MiXCR, listing each CDR3 protein once. The table includes hundreds of thousands of distinct CDR3 sequences, approximately 15% detected once. This specimen was PBMCs, mostly from graft donor cells, taken 360 days after TCRalphabeta/CD19-depleted stem cell transplant. The source is a male patient aged 2-10 years who had a stem cell transplant for acute lymphoblastic leukemia, so the T cells may come from the graft donor. Each CDR3 is given with its conserved first and last residue. Fields, in order: D gene, clone size, V gene, J gene, CDR3 protein, CDR3 DNA. A D gene is named only where the DNA matches it firmly. The size entry is marked missing in some rows and otherwise reads once, few, many or a size class.

d_call: NA
clone_size: NA
v_call: TRBV18
j_call: TRBJ1-1
cdr3_aa: CASSPTGPGNTEAFF
cdr3_nt: TGTGCCAGCTCACCAACAGGGCCAGGGAACACTGAAGCTTTCTTT

d_call: NA
clone_size: few
v_call: TRBV11-2
j_call: TRBJ2-4
cdr3_aa: CASSVDIGVVAKNIQYF
cdr3_nt: TGTGCCAGCAGCGTAGATATCGGGGTTGTGGCCAAAAACATTCAGTACTTC

d_call: TRBD2
clone_size: NA
v_call: TRBV20-1
j_call: TRBJ2-5
cdr3_aa: CSAGLAGGPRETQYF
cdr3_nt: TGCAGTGCCGGACTAGCGGGGGGGCCGAGGGAGACCCAGTACTTC

d_call: NA
clone_size: few
v_call: TRBV4-3
j_call: TRBJ2-1
cdr3_aa: CASSQTRLSSYNEQFF
cdr3_nt: TGCGCCAGCAGCCAAACTAGGCTGAGCTCCTACAATGAGCAGTTCTTC

d_call: NA
clone_size: NA
v_call: TRBV29-1
j_call: TRBJ1-1
cdr3_aa: CSVEGVTGMNTEAFF
cdr3_nt: TGCAGCGTTGAAGGGGTGACAGGAATGAACACTGAAGCTTTCTTT

d_call: NA
clone_size: few
v_call: TRBV29-1
j_call: TRBJ2-3
cdr3_aa: CSVHGGGTDTQYF
cdr3_nt: TGCAGCGTTCATGGGGGTGGCACAGATACGCAGTATTTT

d_call: NA
clone_size: few
v_call: TRBV30
j_call: TRBJ2-1
cdr3_aa: CAWTASSYNEQFF
cdr3_nt: TGTGCCTGGACGGCGAGCTCCTACAATGAGCAGTTCTTC

d_call: NA
clone_size: many
v_call: TRBV5-5
j_call: TRBJ2-1
cdr3_aa: CASGKQGGDEQFF
cdr3_nt: TGTGCCAGCGGAAAACAGGGAGGCGATGAGCAGTTCTTC

d_call: TRBD1
clone_size: NA
v_call: TRBV5-1
j_call: TRBJ2-7
cdr3_aa: CASSSGGQGDEQYF
cdr3_nt: TGCGCCAGCAGCTCCGGAGGACAGGGGGACGAGCAGTACTTC

d_call: TRBD1
clone_size: NA
v_call: TRBV6-4
j_call: TRBJ1-2
cdr3_aa: CASSGLAGTGWISGYTF
cdr3_nt: TGTGCCAGCAGTGGCTTAGCTGGGACAGGGTGGATTTCTGGCTACACCTTC

d_call: NA
clone_size: many
v_call: TRBV4-3
j_call: TRBJ2-7
cdr3_aa: CASSQVRASSYEQYF
cdr3_nt: TGCGCCAGCAGCCAAGTCCGGGCGAGCTCCTACGAGCAGTACTTC

d_call: TRBD1
clone_size: NA
v_call: TRBV4-3
j_call: TRBJ1-1
cdr3_aa: CASSQDRTGRSEAFF
cdr3_nt: TGCGCCAGCAGCCAAGATCGGACAGGGAGGTCAGAAGCTTTCTTT

d_call: TRBD2
clone_size: NA
v_call: TRBV11-1
j_call: TRBJ2-2
cdr3_aa: CASCLARLAGPNTGELFF
cdr3_nt: TGTGCCAGCTGTTTAGCACGTCTAGCGGGACCGAACACCGGGGAGCTGTTTTTT

d_call: TRBD1
clone_size: few
v_call: TRBV6-5
j_call: TRBJ1-1
cdr3_aa: CASSYGTGPLRAFF
cdr3_nt: TGTGCCAGCAGTTACGGGACAGGGCCTTTGCGAGCTTTCTTT

d_call: TRBD2
clone_size: NA
v_call: TRBV11-1
j_call: TRBJ2-5
cdr3_aa: CASSLVGLAAPEETQYF
cdr3_nt: TGTGCCAGCAGCTTAGTGGGACTAGCGGCTCCCGAGGAGACCCAGTACTTC

d_call: TRBD1
clone_size: few
v_call: TRBV7-9
j_call: TRBJ1-2
cdr3_aa: CASSLSWTGHSSYGYTF
cdr3_nt: TGTGCCAGCAGCTTATCGTGGACAGGGCACTCTTCCTATGGCTACACCTTC

d_call: NA
clone_size: NA
v_call: TRBV29-1
j_call: TRBJ1-4
cdr3_aa: CSVEAGPEKLFF
cdr3_nt: TGCAGCGTTGAGGCGGGGCCGGAAAAACTGTTTTTT

d_call: TRBD1
clone_size: NA
v_call: TRBV28
j_call: TRBJ2-5
cdr3_aa: CASGIDREYQETQYF
cdr3_nt: TGTGCCAGCGGTATCGACAGGGAGTACCAAGAGACCCAGTACTTC

d_call: NA
clone_size: NA
v_call: TRBV7-9
j_call: TRBJ2-5
cdr3_aa: CASSNESGVETQYF
cdr3_nt: TGTGCCAGCAGCAACGAATCAGGAGTCGAGACCCAGTACTTC

d_call: NA
clone_size: NA
v_call: TRBV12-3/TRBV12-4
j_call: TRBJ1-1
cdr3_aa: CASRWLTGLNTEAFF
cdr3_nt: TGTGCCAGTCGATGGTTGACCGGACTGAACACTGAAGCTTTCTTT

d_call: TRBD2
clone_size: NA
v_call: TRBV5-1
j_call: TRBJ2-2
cdr3_aa: CASSRSGANTGELFF
cdr3_nt: TGCGCCAGCAGCCGCAGCGGGGCGAACACCGGGGAGCTGTTTTTT

d_call: NA
clone_size: few
v_call: TRBV29-1
j_call: TRBJ1-1
cdr3_aa: CSVRPATEAFF
cdr3_nt: TGCAGCGTTCGTCCGGCCACTGAAGCTTTCTTT

d_call: TRBD1
clone_size: NA
v_call: TRBV20-1
j_call: TRBJ2-5
cdr3_aa: CSAQRGLEETQYF
cdr3_nt: TGCAGTGCTCAAAGGGGGCTGGAAGAGACCCAGTACTTC

d_call: NA
clone_size: NA
v_call: TRBV12-3/TRBV12-4
j_call: TRBJ1-1
cdr3_aa: CASKGRPNTEAFF
cdr3_nt: TGTGCCAGCAAGGGACGGCCGAACACTGAAGCTTTCTTT

d_call: TRBD2
clone_size: NA
v_call: TRBV6-5
j_call: TRBJ2-3
cdr3_aa: CASSYSIPSGLKDTQYF
cdr3_nt: TGTGCCAGCAGTTACTCGATCCCTAGCGGCCTTAAAGATACGCAGTATTTT

d_call: TRBD1
clone_size: NA
v_call: TRBV10-3
j_call: TRBJ2-7
cdr3_aa: CAIGTGTYEQYF
cdr3_nt: TGTGCCATCGGGACAGGCACCTACGAGCAGTACTTC

d_call: TRBD1
clone_size: many
v_call: TRBV7-9
j_call: TRBJ2-1
cdr3_aa: CASWNGRDRGDEQFF
cdr3_nt: TGTGCCAGCTGGAATGGCCGGGACAGGGGGGATGAGCAGTTCTTC

d_call: NA
clone_size: few
v_call: TRBV3-1
j_call: TRBJ1-2
cdr3_aa: CASSQDARTLGYTF
cdr3_nt: TGTGCCAGCAGCCAAGATGCGAGGACATTAGGCTACACCTTC

d_call: TRBD1
clone_size: few
v_call: TRBV6-2/TRBV6-3
j_call: TRBJ2-1
cdr3_aa: CASSPGQGGYNEQFF
cdr3_nt: TGTGCCAGCAGCCCGGGACAGGGAGGGTACAATGAGCAGTTCTTC

d_call: NA
clone_size: few
v_call: TRBV5-6
j_call: TRBJ2-4
cdr3_aa: CASSPYLAKNIQYF
cdr3_nt: TGTGCCAGCAGCCCCTACTTAGCCAAAAACATTCAGTACTTC

d_call: NA
clone_size: NA
v_call: TRBV5-6
j_call: TRBJ2-1
cdr3_aa: CASSSSNTAGNEQFF
cdr3_nt: TGTGCCAGCTCATCCTCAAACACCGCGGGCAATGAGCAGTTCTTC

d_call: NA
clone_size: many
v_call: TRBV25-1
j_call: TRBJ1-2
cdr3_aa: CASSTNKDLNYGYTF
cdr3_nt: TGTGCCAGCAGTACCAACAAGGACTTAAACTATGGCTACACCTTC

d_call: NA
clone_size: few
v_call: TRBV5-6
j_call: TRBJ2-1
cdr3_aa: CASSLVGVLYNEQFF
cdr3_nt: TGTGCCAGCAGCTTGGTTGGAGTCCTCTACAATGAGCAGTTCTTC

d_call: TRBD2
clone_size: NA
v_call: TRBV5-1
j_call: TRBJ2-5
cdr3_aa: CASSLERLAGEETQYF
cdr3_nt: TGCGCCAGCAGCCTGGAGAGACTAGCGGGGGAAGAGACCCAGTACTTC